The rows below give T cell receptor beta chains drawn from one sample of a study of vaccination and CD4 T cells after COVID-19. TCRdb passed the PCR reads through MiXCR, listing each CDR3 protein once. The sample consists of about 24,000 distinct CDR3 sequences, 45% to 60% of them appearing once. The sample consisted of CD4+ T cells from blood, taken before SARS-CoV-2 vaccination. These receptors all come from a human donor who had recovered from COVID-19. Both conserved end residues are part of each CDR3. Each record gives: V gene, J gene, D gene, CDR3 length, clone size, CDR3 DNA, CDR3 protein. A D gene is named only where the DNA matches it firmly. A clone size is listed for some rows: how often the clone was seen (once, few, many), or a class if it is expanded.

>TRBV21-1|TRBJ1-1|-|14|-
TGTGCCAGCAGCATGGGTATACAACTTAGGGGGGCTTTCTTT
CASSMGIQLRGAFF
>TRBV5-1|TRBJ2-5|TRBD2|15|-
TGCGCCAGCAGGGCGGGACTAGCGGAACAAGAGACCCAGTACTTC
CASRAGLAEQETQYF
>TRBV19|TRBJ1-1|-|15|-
TGTGCCAGTAGTATAGTGGGCCAGGAGAACACTGAAGCTTTCTTT
CASSIVGQENTEAFF
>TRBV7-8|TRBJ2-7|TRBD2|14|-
TGTGCCAGCAGGAGGACTAGCGGGAGCTACGAGCAGTACTTC
CASRRTSGSYEQYF
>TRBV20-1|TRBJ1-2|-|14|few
TGCAGTGCTACTAGACGCGCACTACAATATGGCTACACCTTC
CSATRRALQYGYTF
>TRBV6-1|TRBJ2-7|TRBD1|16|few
TGTGCCAGCAGCTATCGGCCCGGGACAGGGTCGTCTGAGCAGTACTTC
CASSYRPGTGSSEQYF
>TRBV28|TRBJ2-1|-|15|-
TGTGCCAGCAGTTTATTACCGCGGACCATCGGTGAGCAGTTCTTC
CASSLLPRTIGEQFF
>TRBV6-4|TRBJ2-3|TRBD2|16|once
TGTGCCAGCAGGTTTTTGCGGGAGGCCCGACCAGATACGCAGTATTTT
CASRFLREARPDTQYF
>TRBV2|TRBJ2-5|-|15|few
TGTGCCAGCAGTGAAACTGGCGCGGGTCCGGAGACCCAGTACTTC
CASSETGAGPETQYF
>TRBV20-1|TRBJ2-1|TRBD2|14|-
TGCAGTGCGACGACTAGCGGAGAGTACAATGAGCAGTTCTTC
CSATTSGEYNEQFF
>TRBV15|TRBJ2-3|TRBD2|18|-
TGTGCCACCAGCAGAGATTATCCCAGCGGGGGACGCACAGATACGCAGTATTTT
CATSRDYPSGGRTDTQYF
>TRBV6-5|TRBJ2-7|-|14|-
TGTGCCAGCAGTTACTCGCGTGGAACCTACGAGCAGTACTTC
CASSYSRGTYEQYF
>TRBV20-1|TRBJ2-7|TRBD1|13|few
TGCAGTGTGGGGGACAGGCAATCCTACGAGCAGTACTTC
CSVGDRQSYEQYF
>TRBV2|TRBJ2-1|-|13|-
TGTGCCAGCAGTAATACTCCGCCCCAAGAGCAGTTCTTC
CASSNTPPQEQFF
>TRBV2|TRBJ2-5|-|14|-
TGTGCCAGTGCCCCTGGGGGGACTCAAGAGACCCAGTACTTC
CASAPGGTQETQYF
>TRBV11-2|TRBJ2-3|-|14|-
TGTGCCAGCAGCTTAGCGGGAGATTCAGATACGCAGTATTTT
CASSLAGDSDTQYF
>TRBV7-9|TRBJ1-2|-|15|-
TGTGCCAGCAGCTCAAACTTCGACAGTCTCTATGGCTACACCTTC
CASSSNFDSLYGYTF
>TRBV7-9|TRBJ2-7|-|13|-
TGTGCCAGCAGCTTCGGTGGGGGGGGCAAGCAGTACTTC
CASSFGGGGKQYF
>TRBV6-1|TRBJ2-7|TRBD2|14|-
TGTGCCACTACGGGGACTAGCGGGAGTTACGAGCAGTACTTC
CATTGTSGSYEQYF
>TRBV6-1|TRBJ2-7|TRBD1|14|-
TGTGCCAGCAGACCCGGACAGGGGGCCTACGAGCAGTACTTC
CASRPGQGAYEQYF
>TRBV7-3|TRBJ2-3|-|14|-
TGTGCCAGCGCAGAAGGCTCAGGGGGGGATACGCAGTATTTT
CASAEGSGGDTQYF
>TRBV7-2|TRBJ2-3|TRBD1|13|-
TGTGCCAGCAGCTGGGACAGGGTAGATACGCAGTATTTT
CASSWDRVDTQYF
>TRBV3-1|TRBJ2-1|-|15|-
TGTGCCAGCAGCCAAAAGGTAGCGGCCTACAATGAGCAGTTCTTC
CASSQKVAAYNEQFF
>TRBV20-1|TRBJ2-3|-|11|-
TGCAGTGCTACCGGCACAGATACGCAGTATTTT
CSATGTDTQYF
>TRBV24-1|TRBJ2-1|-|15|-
TGTGCCACCAGTGAAGTAGCGGCGAAGCTCAATGAGCAGTTCTTC
CATSEVAAKLNEQFF
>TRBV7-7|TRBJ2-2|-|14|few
TGTGCTAGCAGCTCTCGCGCTGACACCGGGGAGCTGTTTTTT
CASSSRADTGELFF
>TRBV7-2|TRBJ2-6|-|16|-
TGTGCCAGCAGCTTAGGTCCGGGGGCTGGGGCCAACGTCCTGACTTTC
CASSLGPGAGANVLTF
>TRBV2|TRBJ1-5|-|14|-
TGTGCCAGCGGAGGGCAGGGAGCCAATCAGCCCCAGCATTTT
CASGGQGANQPQHF
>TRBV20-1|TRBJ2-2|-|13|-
TGCAGTGCTTCCGTACAGAACACCGGGGAGCTGTTTTTT
CSASVQNTGELFF
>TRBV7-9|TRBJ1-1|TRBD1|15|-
TGTGCCAGCAGCTCGCCCGACAGGGAGGGGACTGAAGCTTTCTTT
CASSSPDREGTEAFF
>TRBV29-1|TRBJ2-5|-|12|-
TGCAGCGTGGCAGGTATACAAGAGACCCAGTACTTC
CSVAGIQETQYF
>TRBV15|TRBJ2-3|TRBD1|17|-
TGTGCCACCAGCCCAGGAAGACAGGGGGCGCCGACAGATACGCAGTATTTT
CATSPGRQGAPTDTQYF
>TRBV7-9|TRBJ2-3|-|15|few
TGTGCCAGCAGCTTGTGGGCGGGGTTCACAGATACGCAGTATTTT
CASSLWAGFTDTQYF
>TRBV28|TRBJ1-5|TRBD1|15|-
TGTGCCAGCAGGGGACAGGGGGAAAGCAATCAGCCCCAGCATTTT
CASRGQGESNQPQHF
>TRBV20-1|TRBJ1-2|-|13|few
TGCAGTGCTAGAGATCCCGGAGAGCGGGGCTACACCTTC
CSARDPGERGYTF
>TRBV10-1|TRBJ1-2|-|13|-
TGCGCCAGCAGTGACGGGAAGGAGTATGGCTACACCTTC
CASSDGKEYGYTF
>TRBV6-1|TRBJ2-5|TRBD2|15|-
TGTGCCAGCAGCCCAGCGGGAGGGCCACAAGAGACCCAGTACTTC
CASSPAGGPQETQYF
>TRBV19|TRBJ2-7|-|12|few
TGTGCCAGTAGTGCCAACAGATACGAGCAGTACTTC
CASSANRYEQYF
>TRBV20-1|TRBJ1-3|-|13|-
TGCAGTGCTCACGGGATCCGAAAAAACACCATATATTTT
CSAHGIRKNTIYF
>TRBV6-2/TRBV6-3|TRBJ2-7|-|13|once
TGTGCCAGCAGTTACTCCTTCGCTCCCAGGCAGTACTTC
CASSYSFAPRQYF
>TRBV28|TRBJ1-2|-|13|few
TGTGCCAGCAGTTTAGAGGGCCCCTATGGCTACACCTTC
CASSLEGPYGYTF
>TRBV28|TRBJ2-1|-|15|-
TGTGCCAGCAGTCTGGGCGGGTCCGTCCGCAATGAGCAGTTCTTC
CASSLGGSVRNEQFF
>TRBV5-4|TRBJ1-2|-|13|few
TGTGCCAGCAGCTTGGAAGGGAATTATGGCTACACCTTC
CASSLEGNYGYTF
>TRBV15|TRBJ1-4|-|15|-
TGTGCCACCAGCAGTTTATCAGGGTTGACTGAAAAACTGTTTTTT
CATSSLSGLTEKLFF
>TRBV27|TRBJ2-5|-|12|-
TGTGCCAGCAGTCCAAACCAAGAGACCCAGTACTTC
CASSPNQETQYF
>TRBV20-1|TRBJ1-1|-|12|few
TGCAGTGCTAGAGTCCGGAACACTGAAGCTTTCTTT
CSARVRNTEAFF
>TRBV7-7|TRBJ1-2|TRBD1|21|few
TGTGCTAGCAGCCTAGTCATAGTACCCGGACAGGGAGGGTTGAGTAGCTATGGCTACACCTTC
CASSLVIVPGQGGLSSYGYTF
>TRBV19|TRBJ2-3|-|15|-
TGTGCCAGTAGTATAGGGACAGTTCGCACAGATACGCAGTATTTT
CASSIGTVRTDTQYF
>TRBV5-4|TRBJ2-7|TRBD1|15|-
TGTGCCAGCAGCTTGGGGGGACAGATCCACTACGAGCAGTACTTC
CASSLGGQIHYEQYF
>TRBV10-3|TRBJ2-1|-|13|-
TGTGCCATCGCAGGCACCTCCTACAATGAGCAGTTCTTC
CAIAGTSYNEQFF
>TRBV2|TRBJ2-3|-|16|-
TGTGCCAGCAGTGATGGGCTAGCGCGAGTCACAGATACGCAGTATTTT
CASSDGLARVTDTQYF
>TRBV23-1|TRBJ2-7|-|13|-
TGCGCCAGCAGTCCTCACGGAGGGCACGAGCAGTACTTC
CASSPHGGHEQYF
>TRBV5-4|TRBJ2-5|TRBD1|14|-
TGTGCCAGCAGCTTGACCGACAGGGATGAGACCCAGTACTTC
CASSLTDRDETQYF
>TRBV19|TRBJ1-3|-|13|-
TGTGCCAGTAAACCGGGCCCACGGTACACCATATATTTT
CASKPGPRYTIYF
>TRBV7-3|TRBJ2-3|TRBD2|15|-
TGTGCCAGCAGCACCACTAGCGGCAGCACAGATACGCAGTATTTT
CASSTTSGSTDTQYF
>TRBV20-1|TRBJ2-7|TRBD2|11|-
TGCAGTTTAGCGGGACCTTACGAGCAGTACTTC
CSLAGPYEQYF
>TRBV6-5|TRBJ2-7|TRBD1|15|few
TGTGCCAGCAGTTACAACGACAGGGGAGACTACGAGCAGTACTTC
CASSYNDRGDYEQYF
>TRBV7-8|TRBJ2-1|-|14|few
TGTGCCAGCAGCTTAGCGCACTTGTACAATGAGCAGTTCTTC
CASSLAHLYNEQFF
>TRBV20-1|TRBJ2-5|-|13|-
TGCAGTGCTTCCGCTAGCGGACAGCTGTCCCAGTACTTC
CSASASGQLSQYF